This T cell receptor beta chain was found in a study of T cell responses to AZD1222 COVID-19 vaccine. The ends were cut back, 4 bases at V and 1 base at J, with 7 bases in the middle. The germline V gene has CDR1 KGHDR and CDR2 SFDVKD. This CDR3 has 14 residues. Sequenced by immunoSEQ multiplex PCR; TCRdb stores in-frame clones only, minus some. The repertoire consists of around 150,000 clones, with 92% occurring once and the leading ten covering less than 1.3%. This sample comprised peripheral blood, obtained 28 days after the second AZD1222 dose. The sequence derives from an adult who received the AZD1222 COVID-19 vaccine. The chain recombines TRBV24-1 with TRBJ1-5; D remains ambiguous. DNA for the CDR3: TGTGCCACCAGTGACTGGTCCAGCAATCAGCCCCAGCATTTT. Translation: CATSDWSSNQPQHF.